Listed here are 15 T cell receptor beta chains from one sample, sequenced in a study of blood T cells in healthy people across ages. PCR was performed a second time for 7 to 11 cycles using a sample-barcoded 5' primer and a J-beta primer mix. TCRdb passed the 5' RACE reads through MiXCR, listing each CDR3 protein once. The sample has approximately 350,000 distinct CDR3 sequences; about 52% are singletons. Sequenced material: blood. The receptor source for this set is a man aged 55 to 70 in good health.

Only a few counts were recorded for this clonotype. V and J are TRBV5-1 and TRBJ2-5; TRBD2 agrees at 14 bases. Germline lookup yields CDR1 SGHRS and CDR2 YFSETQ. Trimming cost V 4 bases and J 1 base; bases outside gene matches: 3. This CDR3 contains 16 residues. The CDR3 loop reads CASSPGTSGGQETQYF. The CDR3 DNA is TGCGCCAGCAGCCCCGGGACTAGCGGGGGCCAAGAGACCCAGTACTTC.

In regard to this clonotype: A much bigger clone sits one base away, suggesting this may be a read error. The DNA of the CDR3 is TGTGCCAGCAGCATGAGACGAGCGGTCCCCTACGAGCAGTACTTC. Protein sequence: CASSMRRAVPYEQYF. This chain joins TRBV21-1 and TRBJ2-7; TRBD2, the table's D call, lacks a check against the DNA. TRBV21-1 is tagged as a pseudogene. This CDR3 has 15 residues.

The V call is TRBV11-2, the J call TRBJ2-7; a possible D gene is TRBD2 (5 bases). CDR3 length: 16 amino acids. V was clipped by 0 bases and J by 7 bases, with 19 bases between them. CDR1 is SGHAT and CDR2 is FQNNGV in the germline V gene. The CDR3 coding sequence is TGTGCCAGCAGCTTAGACCCGGCCGGGCCTCGGGAAGAGCAGTACTTC. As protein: CASSLDPAGPREEQYF. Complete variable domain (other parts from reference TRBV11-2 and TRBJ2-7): EAGVAQSPRYKIIEKRQSVAFWCNPISGHATLYWYQQILGQGPKLLIQFQNNGVVDDSQLPKDRFSAERLKGVDSTLKIQPAKLEDSAVYLCASSLDPAGPREEQYFGPGTRLTVT.

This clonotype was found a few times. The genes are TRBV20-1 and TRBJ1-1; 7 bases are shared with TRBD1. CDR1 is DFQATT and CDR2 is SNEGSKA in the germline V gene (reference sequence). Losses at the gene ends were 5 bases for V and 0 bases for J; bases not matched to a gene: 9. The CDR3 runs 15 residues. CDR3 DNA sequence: TGCAGTGCTGCGAGGGGGCGGAGTTTGAACACTGAAGCTTTCTTT. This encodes CSAARGRSLNTEAFF.

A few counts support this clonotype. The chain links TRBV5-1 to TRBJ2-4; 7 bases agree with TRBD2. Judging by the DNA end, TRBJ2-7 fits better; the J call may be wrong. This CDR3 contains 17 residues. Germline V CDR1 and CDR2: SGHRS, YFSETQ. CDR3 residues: CASSFSGFTGTTDEQYF. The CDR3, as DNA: TGCGCCAGCAGCTTTTCGGGCTTTACCGGGACTACCGACGAGCAGTACTTC.

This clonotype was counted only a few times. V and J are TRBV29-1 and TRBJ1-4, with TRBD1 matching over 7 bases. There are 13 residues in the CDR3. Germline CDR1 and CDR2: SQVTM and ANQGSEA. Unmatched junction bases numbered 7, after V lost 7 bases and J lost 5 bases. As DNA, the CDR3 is TGCAGCGGGCAGGGGGGCCCGAATGAAAAACTGTTTTTT. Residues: CSGQGGPNEKLFF.

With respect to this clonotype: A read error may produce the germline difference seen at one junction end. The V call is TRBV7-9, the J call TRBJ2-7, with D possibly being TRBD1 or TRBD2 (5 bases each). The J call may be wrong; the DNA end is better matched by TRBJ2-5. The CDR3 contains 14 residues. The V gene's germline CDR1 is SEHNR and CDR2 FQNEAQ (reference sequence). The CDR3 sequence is CASSNDRDQGTQYF. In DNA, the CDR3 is TGTGCCAGCAGCAACGATAGGGACCAAGGGACCCAGTACTTC.

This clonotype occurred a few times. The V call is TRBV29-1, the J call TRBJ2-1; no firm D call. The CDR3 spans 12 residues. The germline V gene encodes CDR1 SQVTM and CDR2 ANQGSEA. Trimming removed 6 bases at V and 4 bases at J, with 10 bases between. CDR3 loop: CSVLVRYNEQFF. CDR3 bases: TGCAGCGTGTTGGTAAGGTACAATGAGCAGTTCTTC.

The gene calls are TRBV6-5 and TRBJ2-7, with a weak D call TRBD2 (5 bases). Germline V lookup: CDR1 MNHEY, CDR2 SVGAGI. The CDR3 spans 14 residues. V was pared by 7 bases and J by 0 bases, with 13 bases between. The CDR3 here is CASTIRSGSYEQYF. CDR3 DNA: TGTGCCAGCACCATAAGGAGCGGCTCCTACGAGCAGTACTTC.

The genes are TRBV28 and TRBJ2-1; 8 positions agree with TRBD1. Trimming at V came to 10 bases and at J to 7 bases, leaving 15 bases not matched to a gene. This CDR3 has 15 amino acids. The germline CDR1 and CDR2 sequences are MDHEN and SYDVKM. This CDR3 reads CATLTTGGYRNEQFF. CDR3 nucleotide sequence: TGTGCCACCCTCACCACAGGGGGGTATAGAAATGAGCAGTTCTTC.

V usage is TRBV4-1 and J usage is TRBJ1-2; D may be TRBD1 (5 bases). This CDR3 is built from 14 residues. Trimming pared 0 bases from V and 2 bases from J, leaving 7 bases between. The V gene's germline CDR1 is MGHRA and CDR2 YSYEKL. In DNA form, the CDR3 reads TGCGCCAGCAGCCAAGACAGGGTAAACTATGGCTACACCTTC. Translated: CASSQDRVNYGYTF.

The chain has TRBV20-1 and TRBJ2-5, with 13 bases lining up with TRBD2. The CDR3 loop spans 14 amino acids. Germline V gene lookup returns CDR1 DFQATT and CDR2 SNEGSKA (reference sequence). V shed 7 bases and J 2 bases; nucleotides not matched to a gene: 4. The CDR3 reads CSGGLAGAQETQYF. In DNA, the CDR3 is TGCAGTGGCGGACTAGCGGGGGCTCAAGAGACCCAGTACTTC.

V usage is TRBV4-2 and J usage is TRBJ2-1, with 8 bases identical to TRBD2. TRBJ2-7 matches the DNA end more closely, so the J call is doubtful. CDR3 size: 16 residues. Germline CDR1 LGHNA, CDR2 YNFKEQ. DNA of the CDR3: TGTGCCAGCAGCCCAGAAGAGGCGGGGGGCTACAATGAGCAGTACTTC. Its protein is CASSPEEAGGYNEQYF.

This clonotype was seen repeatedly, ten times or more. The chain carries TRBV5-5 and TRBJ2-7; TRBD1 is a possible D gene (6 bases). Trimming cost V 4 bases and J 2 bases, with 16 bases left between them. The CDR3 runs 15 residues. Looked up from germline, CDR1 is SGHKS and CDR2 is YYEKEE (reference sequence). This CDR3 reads CASSRTGTPPYEQYF. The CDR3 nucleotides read TGTGCCAGCAGCCGAACCGGGACACCCCCCTACGAGCAGTACTTC.

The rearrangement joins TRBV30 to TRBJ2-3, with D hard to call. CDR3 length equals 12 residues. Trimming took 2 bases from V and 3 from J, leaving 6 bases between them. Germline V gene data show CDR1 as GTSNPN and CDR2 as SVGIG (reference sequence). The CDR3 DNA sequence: TGTGCCTGGAGTATCCAGACAGATACGCAGTATTTT. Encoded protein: CAWSIQTDTQYF.